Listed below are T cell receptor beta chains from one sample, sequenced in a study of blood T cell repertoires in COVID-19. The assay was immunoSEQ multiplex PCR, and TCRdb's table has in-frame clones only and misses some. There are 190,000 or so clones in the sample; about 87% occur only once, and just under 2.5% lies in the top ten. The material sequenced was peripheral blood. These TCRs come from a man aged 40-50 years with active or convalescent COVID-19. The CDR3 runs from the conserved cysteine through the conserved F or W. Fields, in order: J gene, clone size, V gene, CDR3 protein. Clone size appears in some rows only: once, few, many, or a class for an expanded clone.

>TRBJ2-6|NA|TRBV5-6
CASSPGSILSGANVLTF
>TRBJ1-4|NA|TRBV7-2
CASSYPRGGTNEKLFF
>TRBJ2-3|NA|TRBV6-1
CASSATLLQLSTDTQYF
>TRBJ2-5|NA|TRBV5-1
CASSLVRGSQETQYF
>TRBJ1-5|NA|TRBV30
CAWSVGGPQPQHF
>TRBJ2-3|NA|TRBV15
CATSRVLSGGGDTQYF
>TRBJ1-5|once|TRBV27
CASSLALTGGQPQHF
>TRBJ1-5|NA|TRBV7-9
CASSLAGAGQPQHF
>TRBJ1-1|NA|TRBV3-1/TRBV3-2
CASSQGQGMNTEAFF
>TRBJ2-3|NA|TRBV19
CASSTGTGGWRDTQYF
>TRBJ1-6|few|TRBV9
CASSVGRGYSPLHF
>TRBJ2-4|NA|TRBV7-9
CASSLGRGEAKNIQYF
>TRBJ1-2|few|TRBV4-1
CASSLVGGENYGYTF
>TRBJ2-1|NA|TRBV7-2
CASSFAGQGSNEQFF
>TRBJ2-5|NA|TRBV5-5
CASRPGTGEETQYF
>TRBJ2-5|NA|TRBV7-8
CASSLESSGWETQYF
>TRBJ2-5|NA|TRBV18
CASSPPEGAEETQYF
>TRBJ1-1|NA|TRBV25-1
CASSEAGTGSEAFF
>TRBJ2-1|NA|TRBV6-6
CASSGTESSYNEQFF
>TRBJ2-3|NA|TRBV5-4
CASSFDLRQAQYF
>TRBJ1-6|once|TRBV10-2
CASSLDRGRNSPLHF
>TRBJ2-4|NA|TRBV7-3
CASSLTAGGSPDIAKNIQYF
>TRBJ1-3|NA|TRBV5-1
CASSLRGSGTGNTIYF
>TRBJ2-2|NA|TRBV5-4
CASSSYRGRNTGELFF
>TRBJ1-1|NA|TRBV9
CASSAVKGGADTEAFF
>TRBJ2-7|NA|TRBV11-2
CASSLGDGGYEQYF
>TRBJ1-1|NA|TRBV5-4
CASRATGGLTEAIF
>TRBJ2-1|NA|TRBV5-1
CASSLEGTGGYNEQFF
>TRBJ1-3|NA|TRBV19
CASRYDRISGNTIYF
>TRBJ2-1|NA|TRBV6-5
CASSYSLVAGKEQFF
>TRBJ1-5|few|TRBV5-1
CASSLGQGINQPQHF
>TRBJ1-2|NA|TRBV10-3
CATRQGGNYGYTF
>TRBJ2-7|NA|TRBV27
CASRPSGSYEQYF
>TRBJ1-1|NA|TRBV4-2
CASSHLDRPNTEAFF
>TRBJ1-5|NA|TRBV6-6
CASSLQGFSRPQHF
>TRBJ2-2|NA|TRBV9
CASSVATGQGPGELFF
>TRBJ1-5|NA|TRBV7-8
CASSLARQGLNQPQHF
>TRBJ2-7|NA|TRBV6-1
CASSEAGVPYEQYF
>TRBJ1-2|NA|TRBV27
CASSFQGDHGYTF
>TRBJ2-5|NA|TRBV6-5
CASSRDRSQETQYF
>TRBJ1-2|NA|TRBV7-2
CASSLLGTQDGYTF
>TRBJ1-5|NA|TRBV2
CASSVEGSNQPQHF
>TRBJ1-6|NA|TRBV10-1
CASSGQLNSPLHF
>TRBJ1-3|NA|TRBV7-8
CASSLASAGNTIYF
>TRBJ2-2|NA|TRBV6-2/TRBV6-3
CASSYSPGQGAGELFF
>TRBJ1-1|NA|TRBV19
CASFLAGNTEAFF
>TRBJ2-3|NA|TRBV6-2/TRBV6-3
CASSPIVSGGDTQYF
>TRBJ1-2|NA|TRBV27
CASSFSGLDGYTF
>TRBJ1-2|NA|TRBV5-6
CASSSDSGYGYTF
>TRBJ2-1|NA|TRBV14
CASSPRPSGVWRLSYNEQFF
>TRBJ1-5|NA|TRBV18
CASSQGQGLNQPQHF
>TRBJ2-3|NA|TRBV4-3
CASSQTGYTSTDTQYF
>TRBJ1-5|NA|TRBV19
CASSTGRNQPQHF
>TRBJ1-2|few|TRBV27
CASSRTGTYGYTF
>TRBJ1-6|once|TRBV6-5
CASSSRTGTLGSPLHF
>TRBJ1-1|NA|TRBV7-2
CASSATMNTEAFF